This passage covers 27 T cell receptor beta chains from one sample sequenced in a study of blood T cells in healthy people across ages. Together with a sample-barcoded 5' primer, a J-beta primer mix was included in a second PCR lasting roughly 6 to 12 cycles. TCRdb reanalysed the 5' RACE reads using MiXCR and keeps one entry per CDR3 protein. The sample records some 760,000 distinct CDR3 sequences, more than 20% being singletons. This sample was also put to use in a study of T cells of mothers and their children.

The sequenced material came from blood. Receptors were obtained from a boy younger than 18 in good health.

This clonotype was counted between two and nine times. CDR3 loop: CASSATGTTNYGYTF. In DNA, the CDR3 is TGTGCCAGCAGCGCGACCGGGACAACTAACTATGGCTACACCTTC. The V and J genes are TRBV9 and TRBJ1-2, with a possible D match to TRBD1 (6 bases). Per germline, CDR1 SGDLS and CDR2 YYNGEE. This CDR3 has 15 amino acids. Trimming removed 3 bases at V and 0 bases at J, with 12 bases between.

The chain uses TRBV9 and TRBJ2-1, with D possibly being TRBD1 or TRBD2 (6 bases each). CDR3 size: 13 residues. Trimming took 0 bases from V and 6 from J, leaving 7 bases between them. From germline, CDR1 is SGDLS and CDR2 YYNGEE. CDR3 region: CASSVAGANEQFF. For the CDR3, the DNA is TGTGCCAGCAGCGTAGCGGGGGCCAATGAGCAGTTCTTC.

The chain links TRBV12-5 to TRBJ2-5; 9 nucleotides match TRBD2. The J call is in doubt because the DNA end fits TRBJ2-1 better. Germline V lookup: CDR1 LGHNT, CDR2 FRNRAP. CDR3 length equals 15 residues. The DNA for the CDR3 is TGTGCTAGTGCAGTCTCCGGGACTAGCACCAATGAGCAGTTCTTC. Protein: CASAVSGTSTNEQFF.

In the case of this clonotype: At one end the junction does not follow the germline gene, possibly because of a read error. V usage is TRBV14 and J usage is TRBJ2-6; tentatively, D is TRBD1 (5 bases). The V gene's germline CDR1 is SGHDN and CDR2 FVKESK. The CDR3 is made up of 12 amino acids. The chain's CDR3 is CASSPGANVLNF. The CDR3 DNA reads TGTGCCAGCAGCCCTGGGGCCAACGTCCTGAATTTC. The variable domain in full, with the rest retrieved from reference TRBV14 and TRBJ2-6, is EAGVTQFPSHSVIEKGQTVTLRCDPISGHDNLYWYRRVMGKEIKFLLHFVKESKQDESGMPNNRFLAERTGGTYSTLKVQPAELEDSGVYFCASSPGANVLNFGAGSRLTVL.

J is TRBJ1-2 and V is TRBV4-3; 10 positions agree with TRBD1. This CDR3 contains 18 residues. V dropped 4 bases and J dropped 0; count of bases not matched to a gene: 11. The germline gives CDR1 LGHNA, CDR2 YSLEER. The CDR3 DNA sequence: TGCGCCAGCAGCCCTTATCGGGGACAGGGGAACCCTAACTATGGCTACACCTTC. Its protein product is CASSPYRGQGNPNYGYTF.

This clonotype has a handful of counts. The chain recombines TRBV28 with TRBJ2-3; maybe TRBD1 (5 bases). Germline CDR1 MDHEN, CDR2 SYDVKM. V lost 8 bases to trimming and J lost 0 bases, with 18 bases between them. The CDR3 has 16 amino acids. The CDR3 nucleotides read TGTGCCAGCCTGAGAGCTGGACACTCGAGCACAGATACGCAGTATTTT. Protein: CASLRAGHSSTDTQYF.

This clonotype appeared a few times. V is TRBV5-1 and J is TRBJ1-2; 10 bases map to TRBD1. Germline CDR1 and CDR2: SGHRS and YFSETQ. V shed 4 bases and J 6 bases; nucleotides not matched to a gene: 6. This CDR3 comprises 14 residues. This chain's CDR3 is CASSPAGTGDGYTF. As DNA, the CDR3 is TGCGCCAGCAGCCCGGCCGGGACAGGGGATGGCTACACCTTC.

This clonotype has just one count. The chain recombines TRBV6-2 or TRBV6-3 with TRBJ2-3, with 9 nucleotides matching TRBD2. Germline V gene data show CDR1 as MNHEY and CDR2 as SVGEGT. The CDR3 sequence is 16 residues long. V trimming: 6 bases; J trimming: 4 bases; junction bases outside the gene matches: 11. The CDR3 DNA is TGTGCCAGCAGATCAAATAGCGGGAGTATCCCAGATACGCAGTATTTT. This encodes CASRSNSGSIPDTQYF.

This clonotype was detected ten times or more. This chain joins TRBV6-6 and TRBJ1-2; 7 bases fit TRBD1. V was pared by 7 bases and J by 1 base, with 6 bases of the junction left unmatched. In germline, CDR1 is MNHNY, CDR2 SVGAGI (reference sequence). CDR3 length: 14 amino acids. The CDR3 protein is CASTQGGNNYGYTF. The CDR3 bases are TGTGCCAGCACCCAGGGGGGGAATAACTATGGCTACACCTTC.

V and J are TRBV29-1 and TRBJ1-1; D might be TRBD1 (6 bases). Deletions cut 7 bases from V and 4 bases from J, with 10 bases between. The CDR3 has 11 residues. CDR1 and CDR2 from the germline V gene are SQVTM and ANQGSEA. This chain's CDR3 is CSAGGGTEAFF. In DNA form, the CDR3 reads TGCAGCGCAGGAGGGGGCACTGAAGCTTTCTTT.

In its sample, this clonotype was seen once. The CDR3: CASSFSAGRQETQYF. DNA for the CDR3: TGTGCCAGCAGTTTTTCAGCGGGTAGGCAAGAGACCCAGTACTTC. This chain joins TRBV27 and TRBJ2-5; tentative D call: TRBD2 (6 bases). Germline V gene sequence: CDR1 MNHEY, CDR2 SMNVEV (reference sequence). The length of the CDR3 is 15 residues. The germline V and J ends were trimmed by 3 bases and 2 bases, with 13 bases remaining between them.

The chain joins TRBV28 to TRBJ1-4; D is unclear. The CDR3 has 12 amino acids. V was pared by 2 bases and J by 13 bases, with 11 bases between. Looked up from germline, CDR1 is MDHEN and CDR2 is SYDVKM. The CDR3 sequence is CASSLQEERLFF. CDR3 sequence (DNA): TGTGCCAGCAGTTTACAGGAAGAGAGACTGTTTTTT.

This clonotype has a handful of counts. The V call is TRBV20-1, the J call TRBJ2-7, with D maybe TRBD1 (6 bases). The CDR3 covers 11 residues. Germline V lookup: CDR1 DFQATT, CDR2 SNEGSKA (reference sequence). Trimming shortened V by 6 bases and J by 2 bases, and 8 bases separated the two germline ends. The CDR3 spells CSARDTYEQYF. The DNA for the CDR3 is TGCAGTGCGAGGGACACCTACGAGCAGTACTTC.

In its sample, this clonotype was seen a few times. The rearrangement uses TRBV7-8 and TRBJ2-3; no clear D. This CDR3 comprises 16 residues. Trimming left V 1 base short and J 3 bases short, with 14 bases between. The germline V gene encodes CDR1 SGHVS and CDR2 FQNEAQ. CDR3 amino acids: CASSLGSGPGTDTQYF. The CDR3 nucleotides are TGTGCCAGCAGCTTAGGGTCAGGACCTGGGACAGATACGCAGTATTTT.

The sample holds a few counts of this clonotype. The chain combines TRBV29-1 with TRBJ2-7; 9 positions agree with TRBD1. The CDR3 runs to 13 residues. CDR1 and CDR2 from the germline V gene are SQVTM and ANQGSEA. V dropped 4 bases and J dropped 7; count of bases not matched to a gene: 8. In DNA, the CDR3 is TGCAGCGTTGTAGAGACAGGGGGTTTGGAGCAGTACTTC. It yields the protein CSVVETGGLEQYF.

In nucleotides, the CDR3 is TGCGCCAGCAGCTTGCATCAGCCAGAGACCCAGTACTTC. It yields the protein CASSLHQPETQYF. The chain joins TRBV5-1 to TRBJ2-5; no reliable D call. The CDR3 length is 13 residues. Germline CDR1 SGHRS, CDR2 YFSETQ. The V end was cut by 1 base, the J end by 4 bases, with 8 bases between.

This clonotype was found a few times. The chain joins TRBV10-3 to TRBJ1-4, with D tentatively TRBD1 (5 bases). V gave up 0 bases and J gave up 7 bases, with 6 bases separating them. Germline-derived CDR1 and CDR2 are ENHRY and SYGVKD. The CDR3 length is 13 residues. CDR3 DNA: TGTGCCATCAGTGAGTCGGGGGGTGAAAAACTGTTTTTT. Amino acid sequence: CAISESGGEKLFF.

The rearrangement joins TRBV29-1 to TRBJ1-1; the match to TRBD1 covers 7 bases. The V segment lost 3 bases and the J segment 0 bases; nucleotides outside the gene matches: 1. The CDR3 sequence is 13 residues long. CDR1 is SQVTM and CDR2 is ANQGSEA in the germline V gene. The CDR3, as DNA: TGCAGCGTTGATACAGGGGTGAACACTGAAGCTTTCTTT. Its translation: CSVDTGVNTEAFF.

This clonotype was observed a few times. The chain combines TRBV7-9 with TRBJ2-7, with D maybe TRBD2 (6 bases). The germline V gene encodes CDR1 SEHNR and CDR2 FQNEAQ (reference sequence). V was shortened by 4 bases and J by 7 bases, with 14 bases between the two germline ends. The CDR3 extends over 13 amino acids. The CDR3 protein is CASSSASDEEQYF. CDR3 in DNA: TGTGCCAGCAGCTCTGCTAGCGACGAAGAGCAGTACTTC.

The chain combines TRBV28 with TRBJ2-2, with no clear D. The CDR3 length is 14 residues. V was clipped by 3 bases and J by 6 bases, with 11 bases between them. Germline V gene sequence: CDR1 MDHEN, CDR2 SYDVKM. CDR3 loop: CASSFRKYSGELFF. As DNA, the CDR3 is TGTGCCAGCAGTTTTCGGAAATACTCCGGGGAGCTGTTTTTT.

The chain is built from TRBV29-1 and TRBJ2-4; TRBD1 might be the D (6 bases). The CDR3 runs to 15 residues. Germline CDR1 and CDR2: SQVTM and ANQGSEA. V was shortened by 6 bases and J by 6 bases, with 21 bases between the two germline ends. CDR3 residues: CSVEWGRGPRNIQYF. The CDR3 coding sequence is TGCAGCGTCGAATGGGGGCGAGGGCCCCGAAACATTCAGTACTTC. Using reference TRBV29-1 and TRBJ2-4 for the parts outside the CDR3, the full variable domain is SAVISQKPSRDICQRGTSLTIQCQVDSQVTMMFWYRQQPGQSLTLIATANQGSEATYESGFVIDKFPISRPNLTFSTLTVSNMSPEDSSIYLCSVEWGRGPRNIQYFGAGTRLSVL.

V usage is TRBV28 and J usage is TRBJ2-3; D unresolved. Germline V lookup: CDR1 MDHEN, CDR2 SYDVKM. The CDR3 length is 15 residues. V was clipped by 6 bases and J by 2 bases, with 15 bases between them. The CDR3 sequence is CASSSSQEDTDTQYF. As DNA, the CDR3 is TGTGCCAGCAGCTCCTCCCAGGAAGACACAGATACGCAGTATTTT.

V gene TRBV29-1 combines with J gene TRBJ1-1, with TRBD1 matching 10 bases. J gave up 5 bases and V 0 bases, and 6 bases lay outside the gene matches. Germline V gene lookup returns CDR1 SQVTM and CDR2 ANQGSEA. The CDR3 covers 15 residues. CDR3 in DNA: TGCAGCGTTGAAGATCCTGGGACAGGGGTGACTGAAGCTTTCTTT. Amino acids: CSVEDPGTGVTEAFF.

The rearrangement links TRBV4-1 to TRBJ1-5; TRBD1 matches 8 bases. After removal of 0 bases from V and 9 bases from J, the junction contained 10 bases not matched to a gene. The V gene's germline CDR1 is MGHRA and CDR2 YSYEKL. The CDR3 loop spans 16 amino acids. The CDR3 nucleotides are TGCGCCAGCAGCCAAGACCCGGGACAGGCTTCACGGCCCCAGCATTTT. It yields the protein CASSQDPGQASRPQHF.

The CDR3 reads CASSLASGKYNEQFF. The CDR3 DNA reads TGTGCCAGCAGCTTAGCTAGCGGGAAATACAATGAGCAGTTCTTC. The V and J genes are TRBV7-3 and TRBJ2-1; 9 nucleotides align to TRBD2. V was clipped by 2 bases and J by 4 bases; unmatched bases: 3. This CDR3 region has 15 residues. CDR1 is SGHTA, CDR2 FQGTGA, per germline.

The V gene is TRBV3-1, the J gene TRBJ1-6; tentative D call: TRBD1 (6 bases). CDR3 length: 17 amino acids. With 2 bases removed from V and 9 bases from J, the gap between germline ends came to 20 bases. Per germline, CDR1 LGHDT and CDR2 YNNKEL (reference sequence). The DNA of the CDR3 is TGTGCCAGCAGCCAAACCGGGGGCCCACTAATACCTTCACCCCTCCACTTT. Translation gives CASSQTGGPLIPSPLHF. The full variable domain, rest sourced from reference TRBV3-1 and TRBJ1-6, is DTAVSQTPKYLVTQMGNDKSIKCEQNLGHDTMYWYKQDSKKFLKIMFSYNNKELIINETVPNRFSPKSPDKAHLNLHINSLELGDSAVYFCASSQTGGPLIPSPLHFGNGTRLTVT.

A note on this clonotype: At one of its ends the junction is not consistent with the germline gene, which may arise from a read error. The chain links TRBV29-1 to TRBJ2-1; D is perhaps TRBD1 or TRBD2 (5 bases each). The CDR3 spans 12 residues. Per germline, CDR1 SQVTM and CDR2 ANQGSEA. For the CDR3, the DNA is TGCAGCGCTGAAAGGGGAGTAAATGAGCAGTTCTTC. Translated: CSAERGVNEQFF.